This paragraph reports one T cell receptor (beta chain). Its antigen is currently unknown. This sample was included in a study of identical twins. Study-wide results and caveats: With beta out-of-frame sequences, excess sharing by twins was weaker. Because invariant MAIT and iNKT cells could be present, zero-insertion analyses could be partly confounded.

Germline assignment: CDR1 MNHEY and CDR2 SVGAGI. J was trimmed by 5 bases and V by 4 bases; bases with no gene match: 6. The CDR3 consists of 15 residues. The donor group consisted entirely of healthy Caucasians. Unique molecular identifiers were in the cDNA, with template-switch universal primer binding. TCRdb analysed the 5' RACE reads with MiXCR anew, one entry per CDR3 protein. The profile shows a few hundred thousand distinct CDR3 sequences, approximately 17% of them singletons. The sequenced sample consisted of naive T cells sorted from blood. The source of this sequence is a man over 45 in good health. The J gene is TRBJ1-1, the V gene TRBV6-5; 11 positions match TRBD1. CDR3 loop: CASSLDRGRGTEAFF. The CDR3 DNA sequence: TGTGCCAGCAGTTTGGACAGGGGGCGGGGGACTGAAGCTTTCTTT.